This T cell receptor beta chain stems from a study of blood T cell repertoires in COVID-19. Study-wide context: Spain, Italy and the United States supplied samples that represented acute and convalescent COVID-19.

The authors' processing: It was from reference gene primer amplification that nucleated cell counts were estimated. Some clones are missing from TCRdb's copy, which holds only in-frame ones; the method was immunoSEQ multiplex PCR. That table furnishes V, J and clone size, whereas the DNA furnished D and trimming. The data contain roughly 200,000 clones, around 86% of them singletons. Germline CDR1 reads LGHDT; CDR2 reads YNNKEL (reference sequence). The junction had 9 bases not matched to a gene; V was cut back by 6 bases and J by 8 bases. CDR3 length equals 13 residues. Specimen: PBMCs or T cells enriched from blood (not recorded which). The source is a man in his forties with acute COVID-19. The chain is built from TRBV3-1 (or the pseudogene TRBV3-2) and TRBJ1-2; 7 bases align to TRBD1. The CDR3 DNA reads TGTGCCAGCAGGGACAGGAAATCGGCCGGCTACACCTTC. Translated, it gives CASRDRKSAGYTF.